The clone carrying this TCR beta chain was seen a few times. Sequenced by immunoSEQ multiplex PCR; TCRdb stores in-frame clones only, minus some. The sample shows 160,000 or so clones, around nine tenths of them seen only once. The entry originates in a study of cytomegalovirus exposure and HLA in healthy donors. Trimming at V came to 5 bases and at J to 3 bases, leaving 4 bases not matched to a gene. Germline CDR1 MNHEY, CDR2 SMNVEV (reference sequence). The CDR3 has 13 residues. The V call is TRBV27, the J call TRBJ2-7, with TRBD1 matching over 7 bases. The sample comprised PBMCs. The sequence was collected from a woman aged 25 to 45 in good health and CMV-seronegative. The CDR3 loop reads CASSPGQSYEQYF. Here the CDR3 DNA reads TGTGCCAGCAGTCCGGGACAGAGCTACGAGCAGTACTTC.